This T cell receptor beta chain came from a study of T cells in tuberculosis. TCRdb keeps only in-frame clones here, not all; method: immunoSEQ multiplex PCR. The sample lists about 23,000 clones, 95% to 98% occurring once. The CDR3 has 13 residues. Deletions cut 6 bases from V and 7 bases from J, with 15 bases between. Per the germline V gene, CDR1 is LNHDA and CDR2 is SQIVND (reference sequence). This TCR was recovered from a donor aged 10 to 29 with latent tuberculosis or without tuberculosis infection. V is TRBV19 and J is TRBJ1-1; D gene uncertain. The sample comprised PBMCs. The CDR3 protein is CASSRRGLNEAFF. The DNA for the CDR3 is TGTGCCAGTAGCCGCCGAGGGCTTAATGAAGCTTTCTTT.